A single sample is the source of the 6 T cell receptor beta chains below, sequenced in a study of graft-versus-host responses after intestinal transplantation. No antigen has been identified for these receptors. Clones were sequenced by immunoSEQ multiplex PCR, and TCRdb holds only the in-frame ones, with some missing. This table has about 88,000 clones, roughly 92% appearing once. The sequences come from unstimulated CD4+ T cells sorted from spleen or lymph node cells, collected before intestinal transplant. These receptors were collected from a human donor who received an intestinal transplant.

The genes are TRBV5-4 and TRBJ2-3; the D is unclear. CDR3 size: 14 residues. Germline V gives CDR1 SGHNT, CDR2 YYREEE (reference sequence). Trimming pared 4 bases from V and 2 bases from J, leaving 11 bases between. The CDR3 loop reads CASSPRLNTDTQYF. CDR3 sequence (DNA): TGTGCCAGCAGCCCCCGACTGAACACAGATACGCAGTATTTT.

V gene TRBV5-1 combines with J gene TRBJ2-5; 7 nucleotides align to TRBD2. The V gene's germline CDR1 is SGHRS and CDR2 YFSETQ. V was pared by 4 bases and J by 1 base, with 10 bases of the junction left unmatched. The CDR3 is made up of 16 amino acids. CDR3 residues: CASSPHGASGQETQYF. The CDR3 DNA reads as TGCGCCAGCAGCCCTCACGGTGCTAGCGGCCAAGAGACCCAGTACTTC.

The CDR3 DNA reads TGTGCCAGCAGGGAACTAGCGGGAGGGCCGATCACAGATACGCAGTATTTT. It codes for CASRELAGGPITDTQYF. The chain couples TRBV11-1 to TRBJ2-3; 13 nucleotides agree with TRBD2. J was trimmed by 2 bases and V by 6 bases; bases with no gene match: 8. The CDR3 loop spans 17 amino acids. Germline V gene data show CDR1 as SGHAT and CDR2 as FQDESV (reference sequence).

The chain recombines TRBV9 with TRBJ1-2, with no clear D. V lost 4 bases to trimming and J lost 3 bases, with 16 bases between them. This CDR3 contains 15 residues. CDR1 and CDR2 (germline): SGDLS, YYNGEE. CDR3 in amino acids: CASSPPPPGDYGYTF. In DNA form, the CDR3 reads TGTGCCAGCAGCCCCCCGCCCCCAGGCGACTATGGCTACACCTTC.

This rearrangement joins TRBV2 to TRBJ1-1; D not certain. The germline V gene has CDR1 SNHLY and CDR2 FYNNEI. V was cut by 8 bases and J by 5 bases, with 12 bases left in between. This CDR3 contains 12 residues. This CDR3 reads CASWGRTTEAFF. DNA for the CDR3: TGTGCCAGCTGGGGAAGAACAACTGAAGCTTTCTTT.

The genes are TRBV27 and TRBJ2-7, with 13 bases matching TRBD2. The junction had 10 bases not matched to a gene; V was cut back by 2 bases and J by 3 bases. The CDR3 contains 18 residues. Germline V gives CDR1 MNHEY, CDR2 SMNVEV (reference sequence). The CDR3 DNA reads as TGTGCCAGCAGTTTAAGGGCCATGACTAGCGGGAGGCACTACGAGCAGTACTTC. Its protein product is CASSLRAMTSGRHYEQYF.